These 31 T cell receptor beta chains share one sample of origin, sequenced in a study of molecular identifiers for immune sequencing clone quantification (dated by TCRdb to between 2017 and 2018). The receptor library was made with PCR. Sequencing was performed on a NextSeq 500. The raw public reads went through TCRdb reprocessing: fastp at Q25, MiXCR clone calling, in-frame beta chains kept. Each CDR3 protein gets just one entry, which takes the most common genes and DNA from the rows behind it. This sample is represented by 80,000 to 100,000 distinct CDR3 sequences; 20% to 25% of them were singletons. The leading ten clones occupy around 0.92% of the sample. The sequenced material came from naive CD8+ T cells from blood, with Jurkat cell RNA spiked in. The cell subset or site label, read with the paper, signifies: FACS-sorted CD8+CD4-CCR7+CD45RA+ naive T cells. These receptors all come from a human donor in good health. Some libraries in this study had Jurkat cell RNA spiked in.

This clonotype was counted ten times or more. The chain recombines TRBV11-3 with TRBJ2-3; D ambiguous. Trimming pared 0 bases from V and 3 bases from J, leaving 16 bases between. CDR3 length equals 17 residues. Germline V gives CDR1 SGHNT, CDR2 YENEEA. Here the CDR3 DNA reads TGTGCCAGCAGCTTAGAAGCAGGTCAACTAAAGACAGATACGCAGTATTTT. This gives the protein CASSLEAGQLKTDTQYF. Looking up the rest from reference TRBV11-3 and TRBJ2-3 gives the full variable domain: EAGVVQSPRYKIIEKKQPVAFWCNPISGHNTLYWYLQNLGQGPELLIRYENEEAVDDSQLPKDRFSAERLKGVDSTLKIQPAELGDSAVYLCASSLEAGQLKTDTQYFGPGTRLTVL.

On this clonotype itself: With a much larger clone just one base away, this may be a read error. The chain combines TRBV6-2 or TRBV6-3 with TRBJ2-3; TRBD1 agrees at 7 bases. CDR1 and CDR2 from the germline V gene are MNHEY and SVGEGT. CDR3 length: 15 residues. The CDR3 is CASSLRDRYTATQYF. The DNA of the CDR3 is TGTGCCAGCAGCCTCCGGGACAGATACACAGCTACGCAGTATTTT.

This clonotype was observed many times. The V call is TRBV19, the J call TRBJ2-7, with unresolved D. This CDR3 comprises 12 residues. V dropped 3 bases and J dropped 6 bases, with 9 bases sitting between them. Germline CDR1 and CDR2: LNHDA and SQIVND (reference sequence). CDR3 DNA: TGTGCCAGTAGTATCTCAAGTACCGAGCAGTACTTC. Its translation is CASSISSTEQYF.

This clonotype was detected only a few times. The rearrangement uses TRBV14 and TRBJ2-3; no reliable D call. V gave up 1 base and J gave up 4 bases, with 6 bases separating them. CDR3 length equals 13 residues. Germline CDR1 reads SGHDN; CDR2 reads FVKESK. The CDR3 loop reads CASSQVVPDTQYF. Here the CDR3 DNA reads TGTGCCAGCAGCCAAGTAGTTCCAGATACGCAGTATTTT.

This clonotype was recorded at least ten times. The CDR3 DNA reads TGTGCCTGGAGCTACCGGACAGGGATCGTTACGCAGTATTTT. It specifies CAWSYRTGIVTQYF. J is TRBJ2-3 and V is TRBV30; 8 bases map to TRBD1. This CDR3 contains 14 residues. The germline CDR1 and CDR2 sequences are GTSNPN and SVGIG (reference sequence). V gave up 3 bases and J gave up 8 bases; unmatched junction bases: 10.

This clonotype was found many times. V usage is TRBV12-3 or TRBV12-4 and J usage is TRBJ1-5, with TRBD1 identical over 7 bases. The CDR3 sequence is 17 residues long. The V and J ends lost 4 bases and 6 bases, in that order; junction bases with no gene match: 15. Here the CDR3 DNA reads TGTGCCAGCAGTTCCGATAGGGAGGGGGCATCGGGTCAGCCCCAGCATTTT. Its translation: CASSSDREGASGQPQHF.

This clonotype turned up a few times. A read error may account for a junction end that differs from germline. The chain carries TRBV9 and TRBJ2-1; D not resolved. CDR3 length: 15 amino acids. The germline V gene encodes CDR1 SGDLS and CDR2 YYNGEE. The CDR3 region is CASSVVGLSYNELFF. The CDR3 DNA follows: TGTGCCAGCAGCGTAGTTGGGCTTTCCTACAATGAGCTGTTCTTC.

This clonotype was observed many times. This sequence joins TRBV24-1 and TRBJ2-7; D is possibly TRBD1 or TRBD2 (5 bases each). Trimming took 3 bases from V and 5 from J, leaving 16 bases between them. Germline V lookup: CDR1 KGHDR, CDR2 SFDVKD. CDR3 size: 15 residues. The CDR3 sequence is CATSDPVRGSDEQYF. The DNA for the CDR3 is TGTGCCACCAGTGATCCTGTGAGGGGCAGCGACGAGCAGTACTTC.

This clonotype was counted many times. The chain couples TRBV7-2 to TRBJ2-3; possibly TRBD1 for D (6 bases). The V and J ends lost 5 bases and 0 bases respectively, with 12 bases between them. The CDR3 totals 15 residues. Germline V CDR1 and CDR2: SGHTA, FQGNSA. CDR3 bases: TGTGCCAGCAGCACCTGGACAGATAGCACAGATACGCAGTATTTT. This gives the protein CASSTWTDSTDTQYF.

For this clonotype: This may be a read error: a much more frequent sequence differs by one nucleotide. The chain recombines TRBV10-2 with TRBJ2-7, with D unclear. There are 11 residues in the CDR3. Germline CDR1 reads WSHSY; CDR2 reads SAAADI. The CDR3 sequence: CASSVGYELYF. In nucleotides, the CDR3 is TGCGCCAGCAGTGTGGGGTACGAGCTGTACTTC.

This clonotype has a handful of counts. The J gene is TRBJ1-5, the V gene TRBV11-2; D gene unclear. Trimming pared 1 base from V and 0 bases from J, leaving 10 bases between. Germline assignment: CDR1 SGHAT and CDR2 FQNNGV. The CDR3 covers 16 residues. The CDR3, as DNA: TGTGCCAGCAGCTTAGTGGCACACTATAGCAATCAGCCCCAGCATTTT. Translated: CASSLVAHYSNQPQHF.

This clonotype was recorded only once. Possible read error: a much larger clone is one base away. V is TRBV7-6 and J is TRBJ2-5; weak D call: TRBD2 (6 bases). The germline V gene encodes CDR1 SGHVS and CDR2 FNYEAQ. The CDR3 sequence is 14 residues long. The CDR3 DNA is TGTGCCAGCAGCATGTCCTGGGGGGAAGAGACCCAGCACTTC. Amino acids: CASSMSWGEETQHF.

This clonotype was counted ten times or more. The rearrangement links TRBV19 to TRBJ1-1, with 10 bases fitting TRBD1. Germline values: CDR1 LNHDA, CDR2 SQIVND (reference sequence). The length of the CDR3 is 15 residues. Trimming took 3 bases from V and 5 from J; bases not matched to a gene: 6. The CDR3 here is CASSIPDRGHTEAFF. The CDR3 DNA sequence: TGTGCCAGTAGTATTCCCGACAGGGGGCATACTGAAGCTTTCTTT.

The chain links TRBV7-6 to TRBJ2-7, with 9 positions matching TRBD2. The CDR3 contains 15 residues. The germline V gene has CDR1 SGHVS and CDR2 FNYEAQ. J gave up 7 bases and V 5 bases, and 12 bases lay outside the gene matches. This chain's CDR3 is CASSPEIGTSREQYF. The CDR3 coding sequence is TGTGCCAGCAGCCCTGAAATTGGGACTAGCAGGGAGCAGTACTTC.

As regards this clonotype: This may arise from a read error, as a much more abundant clone is one base away. The rearrangement links TRBV4-3 to TRBJ2-7; D is ambiguous. Germline V CDR1 and CDR2: LGHNA, YSLEER. The CDR3 sequence is 17 residues long. The V end lost 0 bases, the J end lost 0 bases, and 15 bases lay between the germline ends. The CDR3 sequence is CASSQDFRGNGSYEQYF. For the CDR3, the DNA is TGCGCCAGCAGCCAAGATTTCCGAGGTAACGGCTCCTACGAGCAGTACTTC.

This clonotype came up many times. The V and J genes are TRBV7-2 and TRBJ1-1; tentative D call: TRBD1 (6 bases). In germline, CDR1 is SGHTA, CDR2 FQGNSA. The V end lost 2 bases, the J end lost 0 bases, and 16 bases lay between the germline ends. The CDR3 is made up of 17 amino acids. The chain's CDR3 is CASSLMGGQIMNTEAFF. For the CDR3, the DNA is TGTGCCAGCAGCTTAATGGGCGGACAGATTATGAACACTGAAGCTTTCTTT.

This clonotype showed up many times. The V call is TRBV6-2 or TRBV6-3, the J call TRBJ2-7; D ambiguous. Germline lookup yields CDR1 MNHEY and CDR2 SVGEGT. The CDR3 consists of 16 residues. Trimming removed 0 bases from V and 5 bases from J, with 17 bases in between. For the CDR3, the DNA is TGTGCCAGCAGTTACTCGAAAATTGGGATTCGCAACGAGCAGTACTTC. This encodes CASSYSKIGIRNEQYF.

Note on this clonotype: A much larger clonotype is one base distant, so this may be a read error. The CDR3 sequence is CASSLGDRRSTEAFF. The CDR3 DNA reads TGTGCCAGCAGCTTAGGAGACAGAAGGAGCACTGAAGCTTTCTTT. The rearrangement uses TRBV7-9 and TRBJ1-1; D perhaps matches TRBD1 (5 bases). Looked up from germline, CDR1 is SEHNR and CDR2 is FQNEAQ (reference sequence). CDR3 length: 15 residues. The ends were cut back, 1 base at V and 4 bases at J, with 13 bases in the middle.

The table lists this clonotype with many counts. The CDR3 nucleotides read TGTGCCAGCAGCTTAATCGGGGGGCAAGAGACCCAGTACTTC. This encodes CASSLIGGQETQYF. The rearrangement joins TRBV7-9 to TRBJ2-5; 7 bases match TRBD2. Germline assignment: CDR1 SEHNR and CDR2 FQNEAQ (reference sequence). The V gene end was trimmed by 2 bases and the J gene end by 2 bases; junction bases not matched to a gene: 2. The CDR3 consists of 14 residues.

This clonotype was seen at least ten times. The rearrangement joins TRBV13 to TRBJ1-1, with D maybe TRBD1 (6 bases). Trimming removed 5 bases from V and 1 base from J, with 11 bases in between. This CDR3 is built from 14 residues. Germline CDR1 is PRHDT and CDR2 is FYEKMQ (reference sequence). In DNA form, the CDR3 reads TGTGCCAGCAGCCCATCGACAGGGAACACTGAAGCTTTCTTT. This encodes CASSPSTGNTEAFF.

This clonotype was detected many times. V usage is TRBV6-5 and J usage is TRBJ1-1; TRBD1 matches at 10 bases. J was trimmed by 1 base and V by 6 bases; bases with no gene match: 11. Germline CDR1 and CDR2: MNHEY and SVGAGI. The CDR3 sequence is 17 residues long. DNA for the CDR3: TGTGCCAGCAGCCTACTAGTGAGGGACAGGGGGAACACTGAAGCTTTCTTT. It yields the protein CASSLLVRDRGNTEAFF.

This clonotype has more than one count but fewer than ten. One base away lies a much larger clone, so this may be a sequencing read error. The chain combines TRBV6-2 or TRBV6-3 with TRBJ1-5; weak D call: TRBD1 (6 bases). Germline values: CDR1 MNHEY, CDR2 SVGEGT. V lost 7 bases, J lost 7 bases, and 26 bases lay in between. There are 17 residues in the CDR3. Here the CDR3 DNA reads TGTGCCAGCAATCATTGGCAGGGGCCCAGGACTACGCAGCCCCAGCATTTT. This sequence encodes CASNHWQGPRTTQPQHF.

Ten or more counts support this clonotype. The gene calls are TRBV20-1 and TRBJ2-3; 10 bases are a match to TRBD2. This CDR3 has 16 amino acids. CDR1 and CDR2 (germline): DFQATT, SNEGSKA (reference sequence). Losses at the gene ends were 0 bases for V and 1 base for J; bases not matched to a gene: 4. The CDR3: CSARDRLAGGTDTQYF. The CDR3, as DNA: TGCAGTGCTAGAGATCGGCTAGCGGGGGGCACAGATACGCAGTATTTT.

This clonotype was seen more than once but under ten times. J is TRBJ2-7 and V is TRBV29-1; 9 bases agree with TRBD2. The junction had 7 bases not matched to a gene; V was cut back by 2 bases and J by 2 bases. The germline V gene has CDR1 SQVTM and CDR2 ANQGSEA. The CDR3 runs 15 residues. The CDR3: CSVELAGKLTYEQYF. CDR3 sequence (DNA): TGCAGCGTTGAACTAGCGGGGAAATTAACCTACGAGCAGTACTTC.

Regarding this clonotype: Being one base from a much bigger clone, this may be a read error. Here the CDR3 DNA reads TGCGCCGGCAGCCAAGACTTAACGGAGCGACGCGGGAACGAGCAGTACTTC. It is translated as CAGSQDLTERRGNEQYF. This rearrangement joins TRBV4-3 to TRBJ2-7; D is perhaps TRBD2 (6 bases). Germline V gene lookup returns CDR1 LGHNA and CDR2 YSLEER. This CDR3 has 17 residues.

Notes on this clonotype: A much larger clone differs from this one at a single base, so this may be a read error. The chain has TRBV5-6 and TRBJ2-3, with D perhaps matching TRBD2 (6 bases). The CDR3 runs 15 residues. Germline V CDR1 and CDR2: SGHDT, YYEEEE. DNA of the CDR3: TGTGCCAGCAGTTCCGGCGGGGCTAGCACAGATACGCAGTGTTTT. Translation: CASSSGGASTDTQCF.

This clonotype was recorded at least ten times. The gene calls are TRBV19 and TRBJ1-5, with D hard to call. Germline lookup yields CDR1 LNHDA and CDR2 SQIVND (reference sequence). The CDR3 is 13 amino acids. V shed 3 bases and J shed 8 bases, with 11 bases lying between them. The CDR3: CASSINPGEPQHF. Here the CDR3 DNA reads TGTGCCAGTAGTATTAATCCCGGAGAGCCCCAGCATTTT.

This clonotype was picked up many times. The V gene is TRBV6-1, the J gene TRBJ2-3; the match to TRBD2 covers 7 bases. J gave up 5 bases and V 10 bases, and 12 bases lay outside the gene matches. The CDR3 runs 14 residues. Germline V CDR1 and CDR2: MNHNS, SASEGT. The CDR3 is CATGRSRMGDTQYF. Here the CDR3 DNA reads TGTGCCACCGGGAGGTCGCGAATGGGAGATACGCAGTATTTT.

Remarks on this clonotype: This sequence may be a read error, since a much larger clone differs from it by one base. This chain joins TRBV9 and TRBJ2-7; D tentatively fits TRBD1 or TRBD2 (6 bases each). There are 15 residues in the CDR3. Germline-derived CDR1 and CDR2 are SGDLS and YYNGEE. The CDR3 reads CASSVVDGGPYQQYF. For the CDR3, the DNA is TGTGCCAGCAGCGTAGTTGACGGGGGCCCCTACCAGCAGTACTTC.

This clonotype was seen many times. The gene calls are TRBV20-1 and TRBJ2-7, with TRBD2 identical over 13 bases. This CDR3 contains 16 residues. Germline CDR1 DFQATT, CDR2 SNEGSKA (reference sequence). The trim removed 2 bases at V and 4 bases at J, leaving 8 bases unmatched. The CDR3 loop reads CSARPTSGRAGYEQYF. For the CDR3, the DNA is TGCAGTGCTAGACCTACTAGCGGGAGGGCGGGTTACGAGCAGTACTTC.

This clonotype was detected only a few times. The CDR3 DNA is TGCAGTGCTAGAGAAGTGGGGGCGTATGGCTACACCTTC. Translating it yields CSAREVGAYGYTF. The chain joins TRBV20-1 to TRBJ1-2, with D possibly TRBD1 on 6 matching bases. This CDR3 spans 13 amino acids. Trimming stripped 0 bases from V and 5 bases from J, with 10 bases between. CDR1 is DFQATT and CDR2 is SNEGSKA in the germline V gene (reference sequence).